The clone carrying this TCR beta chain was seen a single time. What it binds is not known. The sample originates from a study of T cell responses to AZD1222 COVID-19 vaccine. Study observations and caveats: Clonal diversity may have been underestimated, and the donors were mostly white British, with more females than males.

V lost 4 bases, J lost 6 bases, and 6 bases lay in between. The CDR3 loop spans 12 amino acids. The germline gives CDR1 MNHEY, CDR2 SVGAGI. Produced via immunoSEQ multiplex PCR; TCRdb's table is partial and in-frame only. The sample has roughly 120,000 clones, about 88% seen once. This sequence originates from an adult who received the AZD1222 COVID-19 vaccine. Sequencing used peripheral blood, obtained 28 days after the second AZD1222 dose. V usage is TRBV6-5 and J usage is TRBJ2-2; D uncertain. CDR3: CASSSPPGELFF. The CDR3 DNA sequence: TGTGCCAGCAGTTCCCCCCCCGGGGAGCTGTTTTTT.